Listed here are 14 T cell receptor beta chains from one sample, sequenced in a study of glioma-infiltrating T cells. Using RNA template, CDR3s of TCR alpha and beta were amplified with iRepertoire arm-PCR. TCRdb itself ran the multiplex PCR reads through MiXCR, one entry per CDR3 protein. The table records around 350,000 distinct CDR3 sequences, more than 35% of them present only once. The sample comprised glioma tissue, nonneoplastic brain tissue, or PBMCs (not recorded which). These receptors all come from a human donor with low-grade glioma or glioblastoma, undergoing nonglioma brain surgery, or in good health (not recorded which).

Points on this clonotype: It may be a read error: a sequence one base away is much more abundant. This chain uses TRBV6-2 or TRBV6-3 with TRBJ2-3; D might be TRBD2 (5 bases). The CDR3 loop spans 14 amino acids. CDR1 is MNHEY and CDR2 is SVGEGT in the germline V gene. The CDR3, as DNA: TGTGCCAGAAGTTTTCTAGCCGCAACAGATACGCAGTATTTT. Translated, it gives CARSFLAATDTQYF.

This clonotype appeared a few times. This chain's CDR3 is CAISAHGGSGSNNEQFF. DNA of the CDR3: TGTGCCATCAGTGCCCACGGGGGAAGCGGGAGCAACAATGAGCAGTTCTTC. V usage is TRBV10-3 and J usage is TRBJ2-1, with 8 bases aligning to TRBD2. The germline CDR1 and CDR2 sequences are ENHRY and SYGVKD. This CDR3 contains 17 residues. The ends lost 4 bases at V and 5 bases at J; junction bases unmatched: 13.

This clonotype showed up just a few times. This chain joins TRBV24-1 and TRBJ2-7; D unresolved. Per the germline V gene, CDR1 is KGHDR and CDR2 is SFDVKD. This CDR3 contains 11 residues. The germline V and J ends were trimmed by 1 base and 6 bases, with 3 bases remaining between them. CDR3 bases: TGTGCCACCAGTGATTTTGGCGAGCAGTACTTC. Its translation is CATSDFGEQYF.

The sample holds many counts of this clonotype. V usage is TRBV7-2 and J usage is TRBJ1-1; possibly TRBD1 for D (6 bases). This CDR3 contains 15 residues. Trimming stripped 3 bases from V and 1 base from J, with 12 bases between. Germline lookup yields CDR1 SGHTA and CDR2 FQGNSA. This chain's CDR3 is CASSFEGVTNTEAFF. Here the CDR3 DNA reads TGTGCCAGCAGCTTCGAGGGGGTCACGAACACTGAAGCTTTCTTT.

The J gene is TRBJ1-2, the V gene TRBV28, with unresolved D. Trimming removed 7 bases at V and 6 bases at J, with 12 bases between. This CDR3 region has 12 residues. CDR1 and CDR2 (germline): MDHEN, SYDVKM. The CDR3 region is CASTDFGDGYTF. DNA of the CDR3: TGTGCCAGCACTGACTTCGGGGATGGCTACACCTTC.

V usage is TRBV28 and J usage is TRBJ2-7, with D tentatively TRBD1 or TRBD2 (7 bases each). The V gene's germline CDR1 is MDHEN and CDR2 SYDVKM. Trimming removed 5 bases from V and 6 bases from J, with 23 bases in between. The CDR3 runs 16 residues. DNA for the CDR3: TGTGCCAGCAGTACCACAGGGGAGGGCGGGGCAGCCGAGCAGTACTTC. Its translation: CASSTTGEGGAAEQYF.

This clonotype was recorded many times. CDR3 loop: CASSSRQGNSPLHF. The CDR3 DNA reads TGTGCCAGCAGTTCCCGACAGGGGAATTCACCCCTCCACTTT. The chain combines TRBV6-1 with TRBJ1-6; 8 bases agree with TRBD1. Germline CDR1 reads MNHNS; CDR2 reads SASEGT. V shed 5 bases, J shed 7 bases, and the junction held 4 bases outside the gene matches. CDR3 length equals 14 residues.

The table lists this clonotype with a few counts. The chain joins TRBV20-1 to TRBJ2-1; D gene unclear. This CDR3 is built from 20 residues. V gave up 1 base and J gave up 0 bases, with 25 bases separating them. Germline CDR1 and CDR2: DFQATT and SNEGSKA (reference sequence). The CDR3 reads CSARGIVPKDPTISYNEQFF. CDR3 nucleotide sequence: TGCAGTGCTAGAGGCATAGTCCCAAAAGATCCTACAATCTCCTACAATGAGCAGTTCTTC.

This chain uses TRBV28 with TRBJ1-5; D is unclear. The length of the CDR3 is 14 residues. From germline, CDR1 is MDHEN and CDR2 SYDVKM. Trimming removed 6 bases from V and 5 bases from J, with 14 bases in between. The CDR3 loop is CASSPRGGDQPQHF. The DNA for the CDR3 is TGTGCCAGCAGCCCTAGAGGCGGCGATCAGCCCCAGCATTTT.

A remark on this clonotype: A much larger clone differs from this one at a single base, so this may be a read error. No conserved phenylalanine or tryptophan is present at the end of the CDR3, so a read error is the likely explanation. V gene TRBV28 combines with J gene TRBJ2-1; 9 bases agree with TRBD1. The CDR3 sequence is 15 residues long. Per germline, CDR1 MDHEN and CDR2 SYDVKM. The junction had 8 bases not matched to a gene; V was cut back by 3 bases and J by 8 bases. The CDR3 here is CASSLGQGRTHEQFS. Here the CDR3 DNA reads TGTGCCAGCAGTTTGGGACAGGGCCGTACCCATGAGCAGTTCTCC.

Here the CDR3 DNA reads TGTGCCAGCAGTGAAGTGATCTACGAGCAGTACTTC. As protein: CASSEVIYEQYF. This sequence joins TRBV2 and TRBJ2-7; D unresolved. V dropped 1 base and J dropped 3 bases, with 4 bases sitting between them. This CDR3 spans 12 amino acids. Germline V CDR1 and CDR2: SNHLY, FYNNEI.

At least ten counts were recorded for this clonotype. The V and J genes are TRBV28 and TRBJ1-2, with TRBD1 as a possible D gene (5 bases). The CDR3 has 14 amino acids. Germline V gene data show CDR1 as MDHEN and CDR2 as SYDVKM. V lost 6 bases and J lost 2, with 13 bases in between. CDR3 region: CASSQTEPNYGYTF. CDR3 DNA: TGTGCCAGCAGCCAGACAGAACCCAACTATGGCTACACCTTC.

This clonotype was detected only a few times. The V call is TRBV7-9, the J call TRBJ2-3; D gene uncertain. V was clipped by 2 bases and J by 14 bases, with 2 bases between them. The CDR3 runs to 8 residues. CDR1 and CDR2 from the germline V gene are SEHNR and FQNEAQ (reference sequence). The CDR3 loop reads CASSLWYF. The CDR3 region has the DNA TGTGCCAGCAGCTTATGGTATTTT.

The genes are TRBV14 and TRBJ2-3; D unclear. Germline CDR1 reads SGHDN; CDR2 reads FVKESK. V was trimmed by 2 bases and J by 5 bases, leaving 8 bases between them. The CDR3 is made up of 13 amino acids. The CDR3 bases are TGTGCCAGCAGCCAATATCTGGGAGATACGCAGTATTTT. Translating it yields CASSQYLGDTQYF.